These 11 T cell receptor beta chains originate from one sample sequenced in a study of regulatory dendritic cells for organ transplantation. Only in-frame clones appear in the TCRdb table, and some are missing; sequencing was by immunoSEQ multiplex PCR. The table lists 25,000 to 30,000 clones, roughly 80% of them singletons, with less than 0.11% in the top ten. The sequencing sample was made of naive CD4+ T cells from blood. Documented subset: CD45RA+ naive T cells. The receptors derive from a human donor in good health.

The chain joins TRBV7-9 to TRBJ2-2; D is perhaps TRBD2 (7 bases). The V gene's germline CDR1 is SEHNR and CDR2 FQNEAQ (reference sequence). The V end was cut by 4 bases, the J end by 3 bases, with 12 bases between. CDR3 size: 15 residues. The CDR3 reads CASSSGGLYTGELFF. As DNA, the CDR3 is TGTGCCAGCAGCTCCGGGGGGCTTTACACCGGGGAGCTGTTTTTT.

This clone has only one observation. J is TRBJ2-2 and V is TRBV15, with TRBD2 identical over 11 bases. V lost 3 bases, J lost 0 bases, and 3 bases stayed unmatched. The length of the CDR3 is 17 residues. Germline V gene data show CDR1 as LNHNV and CDR2 as YYDKDF (reference sequence). For the CDR3, the DNA is TGTGCCACCAGCAGGGGACTAGCGGTCGCGAACACCGGGGAGCTGTTTTTT. It codes for CATSRGLAVANTGELFF.

The chain employs TRBV19 and TRBJ1-4, with 9 bases that match TRBD1. Trimming cost V 5 bases and J 0 bases; bases outside gene matches: 10. CDR1 and CDR2 (germline): LNHDA, SQIVND (reference sequence). This CDR3 is 18 amino acids long. CDR3 sequence reads: CASSSRGQGAATNEKLFF. The CDR3 DNA sequence: TGTGCCAGTAGTTCGCGGGGACAGGGAGCTGCAACTAATGAAAAACTGTTTTTT.

For the CDR3, the DNA is TGTGCCAGCAGCTTCAGCGGGGGGACTTATGAGCAGTTCTTC. The encoded protein is CASSFSGGTYEQFF. The V call is TRBV5-6, the J call TRBJ2-1; TRBD2 agrees at 9 bases. Germline-derived CDR1 and CDR2 are SGHDT and YYEEEE. The CDR3 is 14 residues long. Trimming at V came to 2 bases and at J to 8 bases, leaving 5 bases not matched to a gene. Full variable domain (remainder filled in from reference TRBV5-6 and TRBJ2-1): DAGVTQSPTHLIKTRGQQVTLRCSPKSGHDTVSWYQQALGQGPQFIFQYYEEEERQRGNFPDRFSGHQFPNYSSELNVNALLLGDSALYLCASSFSGGTYEQFFGPGTRLTVL.

This rearrangement joins TRBV7-9 to TRBJ1-5, with TRBD1 matching 7 bases. Germline CDR1 is SEHNR and CDR2 is FQNEAQ (reference sequence). V lost 6 bases and J lost 3; bases outside the gene matches: 11. CDR3 size: 16 residues. CDR3: CASSSSLQGYNQPQHF. CDR3 coding DNA: TGTGCCAGCAGTTCTTCTTTACAGGGGTACAATCAGCCCCAGCATTTT.

This clone showed up just a few times. This sequence joins TRBV11-2 and TRBJ2-7; D gene ambiguous. Germline lookup yields CDR1 SGHAT and CDR2 FQNNGV. V gave up 1 base and J gave up 0 bases, with 10 bases separating them. The CDR3 totals 15 residues. The CDR3 loop is CASSLGSLSSYEQYF. The CDR3 nucleotides read TGTGCCAGCAGCTTAGGGAGTTTAAGCTCCTACGAGCAGTACTTC.

The sample holds a few counts of this clone. This chain joins TRBV18 and TRBJ1-1; no definite D call. The germline V and J ends were trimmed by 4 bases and 1 base, with 7 bases remaining between them. Germline V CDR1 and CDR2: KGHSH, LQKENI. There are 13 residues in the CDR3. CDR3: CASSLQWNTEAFF. The CDR3 DNA is TGTGCCAGCTCACTACAGTGGAACACTGAAGCTTTCTTT.

This chain connects TRBV10-3 to TRBJ2-2; D may be TRBD2 (6 bases). This CDR3 has 15 amino acids. Germline V gene lookup returns CDR1 ENHRY and CDR2 SYGVKD. Trimming removed 6 bases from V and 2 bases from J, with 13 bases in between. The DNA for the CDR3 is TGTGCCATCAGCCCCGGACTATCTAACACCGGGGAGCTGTTTTTT. Encoded protein: CAISPGLSNTGELFF.

The sample holds a few counts of this clone. The rearrangement uses TRBV2 and TRBJ2-5; TRBD2 matches 11 bases. Germline V lookup: CDR1 SNHLY, CDR2 FYNNEI. J lost 3 bases, V lost 8 bases, and 11 bases had no gene match. The CDR3 contains 16 residues. CDR3 residues: CASQTSGIPGEETQYF. The CDR3 region has the DNA TGTGCCAGCCAGACTAGCGGGATACCGGGAGAAGAGACCCAGTACTTC.

The CDR3 spells CASSLGSGLAAETQYF. The CDR3 region has the DNA TGTGCCAGCAGCTTGGGATCGGGACTAGCGGCAGAGACCCAGTACTTC. V usage is TRBV5-4 and J usage is TRBJ2-5; the match to TRBD2 covers 11 bases. The germline CDR1 and CDR2 sequences are SGHNT and YYREEE (reference sequence). Trimming at V came to 0 bases and at J to 4 bases, leaving 5 bases not matched to a gene. This CDR3 region has 16 residues.

The chain uses TRBV19 and TRBJ1-2; possible D gene TRBD1, 5 bases. The CDR3 totals 14 residues. Trimming cost V 5 bases and J 0 bases, with 10 bases left between them. Germline lookup yields CDR1 LNHDA and CDR2 SQIVND (reference sequence). CDR3 DNA sequence: TGTGCCAGTAGTTTCAGGGTGTCTAACTATGGCTACACCTTC. Residues: CASSFRVSNYGYTF.